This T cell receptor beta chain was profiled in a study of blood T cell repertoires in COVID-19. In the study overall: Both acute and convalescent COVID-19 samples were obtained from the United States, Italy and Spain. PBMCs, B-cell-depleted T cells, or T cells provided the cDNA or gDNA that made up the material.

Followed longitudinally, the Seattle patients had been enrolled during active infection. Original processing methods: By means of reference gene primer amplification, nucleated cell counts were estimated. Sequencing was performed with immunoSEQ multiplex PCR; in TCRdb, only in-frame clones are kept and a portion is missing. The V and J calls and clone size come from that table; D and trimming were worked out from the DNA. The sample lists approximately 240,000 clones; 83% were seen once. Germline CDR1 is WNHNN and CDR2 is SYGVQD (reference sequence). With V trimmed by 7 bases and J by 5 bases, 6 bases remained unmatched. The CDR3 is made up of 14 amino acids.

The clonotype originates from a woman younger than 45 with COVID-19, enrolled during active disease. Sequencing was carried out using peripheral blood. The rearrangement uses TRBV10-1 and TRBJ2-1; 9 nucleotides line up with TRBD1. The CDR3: CASTPGTGHNEQFF. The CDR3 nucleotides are TGCGCCAGCACCCCCGGGACAGGGCACAATGAGCAGTTCTTC.